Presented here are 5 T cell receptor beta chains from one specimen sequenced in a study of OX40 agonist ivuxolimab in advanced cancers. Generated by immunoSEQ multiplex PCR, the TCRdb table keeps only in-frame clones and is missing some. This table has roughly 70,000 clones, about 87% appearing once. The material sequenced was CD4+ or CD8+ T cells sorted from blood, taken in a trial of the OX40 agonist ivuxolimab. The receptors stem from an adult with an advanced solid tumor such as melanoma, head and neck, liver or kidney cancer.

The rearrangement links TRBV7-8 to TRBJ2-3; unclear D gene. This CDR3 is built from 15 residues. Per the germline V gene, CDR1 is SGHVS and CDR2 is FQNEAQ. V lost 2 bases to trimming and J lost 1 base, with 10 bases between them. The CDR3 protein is CASSLLSQGTDTQYF. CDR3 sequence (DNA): TGTGCCAGCAGCTTACTCTCCCAGGGCACAGATACGCAGTATTTT.

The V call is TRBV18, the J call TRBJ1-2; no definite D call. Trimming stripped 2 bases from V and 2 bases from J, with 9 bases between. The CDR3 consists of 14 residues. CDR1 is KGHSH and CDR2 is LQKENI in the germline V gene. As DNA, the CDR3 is TGTGCCAGCTCACCAGCGGAGCTGAACTATGGCTACACCTTC. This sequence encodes CASSPAELNYGYTF.

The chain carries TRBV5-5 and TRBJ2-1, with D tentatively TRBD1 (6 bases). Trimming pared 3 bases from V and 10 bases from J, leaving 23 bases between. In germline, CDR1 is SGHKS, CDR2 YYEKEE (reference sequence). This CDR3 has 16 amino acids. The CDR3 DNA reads TGTGCCAGCAGCTGGGGGCTAACAACCAGGGGTGAGGAGCAGTTCTTC. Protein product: CASSWGLTTRGEEQFF.

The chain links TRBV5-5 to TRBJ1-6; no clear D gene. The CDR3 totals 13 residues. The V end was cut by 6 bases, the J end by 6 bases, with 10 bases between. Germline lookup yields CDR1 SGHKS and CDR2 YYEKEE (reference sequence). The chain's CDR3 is CASTPNLNSPLHF. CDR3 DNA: TGTGCCAGCACCCCCAACCTTAATTCACCCCTCCACTTT. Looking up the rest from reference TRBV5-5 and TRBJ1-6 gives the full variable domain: DAGVTQSPTHLIKTRGQQVTLRCSPISGHKSVSWYQQVLGQGPQFIFQYYEKEERGRGNFPDRFSARQFPNYSSELNVNALLLGDSALYLCASTPNLNSPLHFGNGTRLTVT.

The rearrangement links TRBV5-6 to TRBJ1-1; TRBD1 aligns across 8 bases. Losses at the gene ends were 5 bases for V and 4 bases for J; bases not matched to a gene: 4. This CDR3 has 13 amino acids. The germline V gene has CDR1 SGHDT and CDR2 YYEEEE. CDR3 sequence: CASSSDRATEAFF. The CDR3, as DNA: TGTGCCAGCAGTTCGGACAGGGCCACTGAAGCTTTCTTT.